This TCR beta chain was obtained from a study of T cells in Graves' hyperthyroidism and ophthalmopathy. CDR1 is SNHLY and CDR2 is FYNNEI in the germline V gene. V lost 4 bases to trimming and J lost 7 bases, with 14 bases between them. The CDR3 runs 14 residues. This clonotype was detected many times. RNA transcripts provided the source from which TCR beta CDR3 regions were amplified. HTBI primers were used for first-round RT-PCR of the TCR CDR3. MiXCR, applied by TCRdb to the multiplex PCR reads, yields one record per CDR3 protein. In the table there are about 680,000 distinct CDR3 sequences, under 45% of which are singletons.

The chain joins TRBV2 to TRBJ1-5; D perhaps matches TRBD1 (6 bases). The sequencing input was blood. The source of this sequence is a woman between 40 and 55 years old with Graves' hyperthyroidism. The CDR3 sequence: CASSGVQGRQPQHF. The CDR3 DNA follows: TGTGCCAGCAGTGGTGTGCAGGGGCGCCAGCCCCAGCATTTT.